What follows are 4 T cell receptor beta chains derived from one specimen sequenced in a study of monozygotic twins with inflammatory bowel disease. TCRdb derives one entry per CDR3 protein from the 5' RACE reads, leaving out DNA. This table holds approximately 330,000 distinct CDR3 sequences. The sample comprised blood. These receptors were taken from a human donor with ulcerative colitis or Crohn's disease, or a healthy co-twin of an affected twin (not recorded which).

The chain has TRBV20-1 and TRBJ2-4; TCRdb proposes TRBD2, but this gene call is untestable without DNA. This CDR3 has 19 amino acids. Germline-derived CDR1 and CDR2 are DFQATT and SNEGSKA (reference sequence). Here the CDR3 reads CSARSAVSGGDLAKNIQYF.

This rearrangement joins TRBV7-9 to TRBJ1-1. The CDR3 length is 11 residues. Germline CDR1 reads SEHNR; CDR2 reads FQNEAQ (reference sequence). This CDR3 reads CVASENTEAFF.

This rearrangement joins TRBV9 to TRBJ2-4; as DNA is missing, the TRBD1 call by TCRdb cannot be tested. The CDR3 covers 14 residues. Germline V gene data show CDR1 as SGDLS and CDR2 as YYNGEE. CDR3 sequence: CASSVAPLSFLQYF.

The chain joins TRBV20-1 to TRBJ2-5; lacking DNA, the TRBD2 call made by TCRdb goes unchecked. This CDR3 contains 15 residues. Germline V gives CDR1 DFQATT, CDR2 SNEGSKA (reference sequence). The CDR3 protein is CSAREIAVFTETQYF.